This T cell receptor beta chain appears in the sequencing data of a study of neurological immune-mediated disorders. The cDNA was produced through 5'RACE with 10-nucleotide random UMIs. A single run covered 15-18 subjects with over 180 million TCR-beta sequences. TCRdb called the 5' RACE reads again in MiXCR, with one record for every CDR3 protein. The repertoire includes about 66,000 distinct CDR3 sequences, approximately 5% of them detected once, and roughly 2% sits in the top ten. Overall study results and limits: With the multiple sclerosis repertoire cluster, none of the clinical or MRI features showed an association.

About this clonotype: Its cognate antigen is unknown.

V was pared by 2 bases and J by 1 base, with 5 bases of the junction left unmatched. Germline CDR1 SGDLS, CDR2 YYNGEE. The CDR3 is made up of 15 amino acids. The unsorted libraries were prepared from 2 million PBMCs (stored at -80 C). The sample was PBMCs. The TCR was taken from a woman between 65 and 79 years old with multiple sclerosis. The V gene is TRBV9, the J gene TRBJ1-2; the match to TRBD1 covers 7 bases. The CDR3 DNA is TGTGCCAGCAGCGTCACGCACAGGGGTAACTATGGCTACACCTTC. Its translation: CASSVTHRGNYGYTF.